Below are 14 T cell receptor beta chains sequenced from a single sample in a study of blood T cells in healthy people across ages. It was with a sample-barcoded 5' primer and a J-beta primer mix that a second PCR of about 7 to 12 cycles was run. TCRdb fed the 5' RACE reads into MiXCR, producing one record per CDR3 protein. Of 1.8 million or so distinct CDR3 sequences in the sample, about two fifths are singletons; the top ten hold under 25%. The sequenced sample consisted of blood. These receptors were obtained from a human donor in good health.

V is TRBV20-1 and J is TRBJ2-1; no reliable D call. Looked up from germline, CDR1 is DFQATT and CDR2 is SNEGSKA (reference sequence). The V gene lost 6 bases and the J gene lost 6 bases, with 9 bases spanning the gap. The CDR3 has 11 amino acids. The CDR3 reads CSAPKVNEQFF. The DNA for the CDR3 is TGCAGTGCCCCCAAAGTCAATGAGCAGTTCTTC.

V usage is TRBV5-1 and J usage is TRBJ1-1; 7 nucleotides match TRBD1. The CDR3 is made up of 15 amino acids. With V trimmed by 4 bases and J by 1 base, 7 bases remained unmatched. CDR1 and CDR2 (germline): SGHRS, YFSETQ. The CDR3 loop reads CASSAAGGTNTEAFF. The CDR3 DNA is TGCGCCAGCAGCGCCGCAGGGGGGACGAACACTGAAGCTTTCTTT.

This clonotype was found many times. The gene calls are TRBV27 and TRBJ2-7; D is possibly TRBD1 (5 bases). Trimming cost V 6 bases and J 4 bases, with 13 bases left between them. The CDR3 loop spans 13 amino acids. Germline V gene lookup returns CDR1 MNHEY and CDR2 SMNVEV (reference sequence). The DNA for the CDR3 is TGTGCCAGCAGCCATAGACAGTGGTACGAGCAGTACTTC. The encoded protein is CASSHRQWYEQYF.

This clonotype appeared a few times. The V call is TRBV4-2, the J call TRBJ2-3; 13 positions agree with TRBD2. CDR3 length: 16 amino acids. Germline CDR1 is LGHNA and CDR2 is YNFKEQ. The trim removed 0 bases at V and 7 bases at J, leaving 4 bases unmatched. This CDR3 reads CASSQDTSGGAYTQYF. CDR3 sequence (DNA): TGTGCCAGCAGCCAAGATACTAGCGGGGGGGCGTATACGCAGTATTTT.

This chain links TRBV6-2 or TRBV6-3 with TRBJ2-7; D gene uncertain. The J call is doubtful: the DNA matches TRBJ2-5 better. The germline V gene encodes CDR1 MNHEY and CDR2 SVGEGT. This CDR3 contains 13 residues. The CDR3 loop is CASSYERRETQYF. The CDR3 DNA reads TGTGCCAGCAGTTATGAACGCCGGGAGACCCAGTACTTC.

The sample holds many counts of this clonotype. The chain links TRBV7-8 to TRBJ2-6; D uncertain. Germline CDR1 reads SGHVS; CDR2 reads FQNEAQ. The CDR3 has 16 residues. The germline V and J ends were trimmed by 5 bases and 1 base, with 12 bases remaining between them. The CDR3, as DNA: TGTGCCAGCAGCCACCGTTTCCAATCTGGGGCCAACGTCCTGACTTTC. Translation: CASSHRFQSGANVLTF.

This clonotype was picked up a small number of times. The chain carries TRBV4-1 and TRBJ1-2; D gene unclear. CDR1 and CDR2 (germline): MGHRA, YSYEKL. The CDR3 contains 16 residues. Trimming removed 1 base at V and 6 bases at J, with 18 bases between. CDR3 bases: TGCGCCAGCAGCCAAGTAGGTATGGGAGTGAGCGATGGCTACACCTTC. Amino acid sequence: CASSQVGMGVSDGYTF.

There are a few counts of this clonotype. The chain combines TRBV4-2 with TRBJ2-7; 9 bases are a match to TRBD2. CDR3 length: 17 residues. Germline lookup yields CDR1 LGHNA and CDR2 YNFKEQ. V was clipped by 0 bases and J by 5 bases; unmatched bases: 11. CDR3 loop: CASSQERSSGGTDEQYF. The CDR3 DNA reads TGTGCCAGCAGCCAAGAAAGGTCCAGCGGGGGGACTGACGAGCAGTACTTC.

The CDR3 loop is CASSFSGAPGMNTEAFF. CDR3 bases: TGTGCCAGCAGCTTTAGCGGGGCCCCGGGGATGAACACTGAAGCTTTCTTT. J is TRBJ1-1 and V is TRBV7-9; D perhaps matches TRBD1 (5 bases). Trimming stripped 3 bases from V and 0 bases from J, with 17 bases between. There are 17 residues in the CDR3. Germline V lookup: CDR1 SEHNR, CDR2 FQNEAQ (reference sequence).

The chain employs TRBV7-2 and TRBJ1-2; TRBD1 is a possible D gene (6 bases). Germline V CDR1 and CDR2: SGHTA, FQGNSA. This CDR3 comprises 16 residues. The V gene lost 1 base and the J gene lost 3 bases, with 15 bases spanning the gap. In DNA form, the CDR3 reads TGTGCCAGCAGCTTAGATTTGGGGGCGCTGGACTATGGCTACACCTTC. It yields the protein CASSLDLGALDYGYTF.

This clonotype occurred a few times. This chain uses TRBV9 with TRBJ1-2; TRBD1 might be the D (6 bases). The CDR3 is 14 residues long. Deletions cut 2 bases from V and 5 bases from J, with 13 bases between. CDR1 and CDR2 (germline): SGDLS, YYNGEE. The CDR3 DNA is TGTGCCAGCAGCGTCGGGTCAGGGGTTTATGGCTACACCTTC. Its translation is CASSVGSGVYGYTF.

J is TRBJ1-6 and V is TRBV7-9; TRBD1 matches at 8 bases. Germline CDR1 SEHNR, CDR2 FQNEAQ (reference sequence). Losses at the gene ends were 3 bases for V and 8 bases for J; bases not matched to a gene: 6. The CDR3 totals 15 residues. CDR3 nucleotides: TGTGCCAGCAGCTTTAACGCAGGGGGCGATTCACCCCTCCACTTT. This sequence encodes CASSFNAGGDSPLHF. Filled out from reference TRBV7-9 and TRBJ1-6, the complete variable domain reads DTGVSQNPRHKITKRGQNVTFRCDPISEHNRLYWYRQTLGQGPEFLTYFQNEAQLEKSRLLSDRFSAERPKGSFSTLEIQRTEQGDSAMYLCASSFNAGGDSPLHFGNGTRLTVT.

This clonotype has more than one count but fewer than ten. This chain uses TRBV20-1 with TRBJ1-2; D not certain. Trimming took off 2 bases at V and 2 bases at J, with 12 bases between the two ends. The CDR3 is made up of 14 amino acids. The germline V gene has CDR1 DFQATT and CDR2 SNEGSKA (reference sequence). The CDR3 reads CSARLLDTNYGYTF. CDR3 sequence (DNA): TGCAGTGCTAGACTATTAGATACAAACTATGGCTACACCTTC.

This rearrangement joins TRBV7-2 to TRBJ2-7, with a weak D call TRBD1 (6 bases). The CDR3 spans 13 residues. V was shortened by 5 bases and J by 5 bases, with 13 bases between the two germline ends. The germline gives CDR1 SGHTA, CDR2 FQGNSA. This chain's CDR3 is CASSPGHWDEQYF. CDR3 in DNA: TGTGCCAGCAGCCCGGGACATTGGGACGAGCAGTACTTC.